This TCR beta chain is drawn from a study of naive CD8 T cells in extremely preterm neonates (dated by TCRdb to the late 2010s). Describing the broader study: Sorted naive CD8+ T cells from four age groups (extremely preterm neonates, term neonates, young children and adults) were used in the study to compare TCRbeta CDR3 repertoires.

Beyond this particular receptor, the publication reports: Significantly lower iChao1 richness than in all other age groups (p < 0.05) and an even clone distribution were observed in preterm neonates, indicating a less rich repertoire. Compared with the older groups, preterm CDR3s were shorter and closer to germline, carrying fewer N additions and showing less junctional trimming. To track T cell development within individuals, the authors urged prospective longitudinal studies of preterm and term neonates. The proportion of shared CDR3 nucleotide sequences was higher in preterm neonates (2.7%) than in term neonates (around 0.4%), young children (about 0.03%) and adults (0.01%). Among the limitations the authors pointed out were a small sample size and productive template counts that varied across preterm samples.

A two-step, bias-controlled multiplex PCR was used to amplify TCRbeta CDR3 regions from genomic DNA. Primers specific for every TRBV and TRBJ gene segment were used in the multiplex PCR. The immunoSEQ Assay was used to generate TCRbeta repertoire data. As for the original processing: A relative-frequency ratio and a modified nearest-neighbor algorithm were applied to filter and cluster reads so that closely related sequences were merged. V, D and J gene assignments for CDR3 sequences followed IMGT annotation. Template counts were normalized for PCR amplification bias and quantified against synthetic TCR CDR3 analog sequences. Only unique productive sequences, defined as in-frame CDR3 sequences lacking stop codons, were included in the analyses. The immunoSEQ Analyzer software was used to calculate iChao1 richness and clonality, with clonality defined as 1 minus Pielou's evenness. Depending on the Shapiro-Wilk normality results, either Student's t-test or a non-parametric test was run in JMP for statistical testing. The table was pulled from immuneACCESS by TCRdb, which kept in-frame rearrangements only. Such tables lose some clones; where checked, under half of the loss comes from unresolved V genes, and the rest has no known cause. That table furnishes V, J and clone size, whereas the DNA furnished D and trimming. The table for this sample lists about 5,000 clones; about 95% of them were counted only once. Approximately 0.64% of the sample is held by the ten biggest clonotypes.

The trim is 2 bases for V and 6 bases for J, with a gap of 1 base between the germline ends. The germline V gene (reference sequence) provides CDR1 MNHEY and CDR2 SMNVEV. Counted from cysteine to phenylalanine, this CDR3 has 11 amino acids. The sequence is cut down to CDR3 DNA, 33 bases in frame from base 1. Concerning this clone: Its antigen is still unknown. One base away there is no much larger clone; base qualities are not given.

Preterm samples were obtained from four extremely preterm deliveries at roughly 22-28 weeks of gestation. The study left out pregnancies involving fetal demise, active maternal HSV infection or known maternal HIV infection. A FACSAria III cell sorter was used to sort live, Annexin V-negative naive CD8+ T cells (CD3+CD8+CD45RA+CCR7+). Each sample yielded roughly 20,000 to 100,000 sorted naive CD8+ T cells. Preassembled standardized sampling kits were used to collect mixed venous-arterial cord blood. Cord blood stayed at room temperature and was processed within 4 hours after collection. Ficoll-Paque density gradient centrifugation was used to isolate mononuclear cells from diluted blood. Before sorting, mononuclear cells were cryopreserved in about 10% DMSO plus 90% FBS and kept long term at -150 degrees C. After thawing, cells were stained with Annexin V along with antibodies against CD3, CD8, CCR7 and CD45RA. The DNeasy Blood and Tissue Kit was used to extract genomic DNA from sorted cell pellets that had been snap-frozen.

The origin of this receptor is a boy who was born preterm. The sequence links TRBV27 to TRBJ2-2, with an unclear D gene assignment. The material sequenced was naive CD8+ T cells from cord blood. The DNA sequence is given as TGTGCCAGCAGTTTAGCCGGGGAGCTGTTTTTT. Its coded protein is CASSLAGELFF.